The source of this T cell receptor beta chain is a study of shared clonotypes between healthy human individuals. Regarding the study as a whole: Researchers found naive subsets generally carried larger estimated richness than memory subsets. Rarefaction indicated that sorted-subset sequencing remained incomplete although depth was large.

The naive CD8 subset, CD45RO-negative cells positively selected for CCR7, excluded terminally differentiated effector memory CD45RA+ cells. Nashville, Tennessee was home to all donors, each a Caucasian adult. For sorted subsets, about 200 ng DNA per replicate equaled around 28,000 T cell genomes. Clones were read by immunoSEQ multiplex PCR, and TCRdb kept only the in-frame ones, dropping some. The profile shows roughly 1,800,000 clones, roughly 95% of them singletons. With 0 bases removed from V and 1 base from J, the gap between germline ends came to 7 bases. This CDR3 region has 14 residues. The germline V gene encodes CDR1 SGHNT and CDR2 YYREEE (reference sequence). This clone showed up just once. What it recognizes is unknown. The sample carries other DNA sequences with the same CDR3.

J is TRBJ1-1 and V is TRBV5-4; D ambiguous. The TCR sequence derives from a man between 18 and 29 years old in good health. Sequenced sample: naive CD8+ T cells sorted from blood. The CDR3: CASSLEGANTEAFF. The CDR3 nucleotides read TGTGCCAGCAGCTTGGAAGGAGCGAACACTGAAGCTTTCTTT.